The entry below describes one T cell receptor (beta chain). The antigen is not known. The data were taken from a study of immune cell composition in non-small cell lung cancer. Overall study: Histologic subtype was mainly adenocarcinoma or squamous cell carcinoma. Overall study findings and caveats: Shared sequences between tumour-reactive and dominant in vivo clones were not proven.

Trimming cost V 0 bases and J 5 bases; bases outside gene matches: 12. CDR3 length: 18 amino acids. The V gene's germline CDR1 is SGHTA and CDR2 FQGNSA. Using immunoSEQ multiplex PCR, the repertoire was profiled, and TCRdb retains in-frame clones only, with some absent. The sample lists approximately 2,100 clones, more than 60% occurring once. The sample taken for sequencing was lung tumor tissue. The chain recombines TRBV7-2 with TRBJ2-5; 10 nucleotides match TRBD2. This sequence originates from a human donor with non-small cell lung cancer. This CDR3 reads CASSLAPSGGPQQETQYF. The CDR3 nucleotides read TGTGCCAGCAGCTTAGCACCTAGCGGGGGCCCACAACAGGAGACCCAGTACTTC.